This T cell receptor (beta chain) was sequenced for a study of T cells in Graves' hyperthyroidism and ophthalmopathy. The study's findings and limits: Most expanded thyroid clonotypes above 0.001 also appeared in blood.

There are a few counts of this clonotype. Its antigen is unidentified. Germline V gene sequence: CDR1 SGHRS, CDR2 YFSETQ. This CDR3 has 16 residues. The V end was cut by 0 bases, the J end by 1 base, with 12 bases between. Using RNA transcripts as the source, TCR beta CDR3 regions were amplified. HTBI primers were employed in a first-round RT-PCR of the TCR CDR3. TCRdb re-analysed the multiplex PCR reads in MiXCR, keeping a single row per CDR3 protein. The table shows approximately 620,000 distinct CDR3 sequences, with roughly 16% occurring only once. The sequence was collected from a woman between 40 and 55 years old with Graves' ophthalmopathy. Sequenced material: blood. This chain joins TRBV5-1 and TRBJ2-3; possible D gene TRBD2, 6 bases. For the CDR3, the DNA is TGCGCCAGCAGCTTGGCCAACGGGGGACGCACAGATACGCAGTATTTT. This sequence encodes CASSLANGGRTDTQYF.